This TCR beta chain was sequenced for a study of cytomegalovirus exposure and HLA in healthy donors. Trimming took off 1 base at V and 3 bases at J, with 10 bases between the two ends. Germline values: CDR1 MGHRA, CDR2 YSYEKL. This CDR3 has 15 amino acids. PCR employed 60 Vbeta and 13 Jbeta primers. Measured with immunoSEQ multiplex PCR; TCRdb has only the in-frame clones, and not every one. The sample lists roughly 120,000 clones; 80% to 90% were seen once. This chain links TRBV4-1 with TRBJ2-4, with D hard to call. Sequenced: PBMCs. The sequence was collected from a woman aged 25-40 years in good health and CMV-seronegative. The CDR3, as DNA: TGCGCCAGCAGCCAAGGAGGTCTAGGCAAAAACATTCAGTACTTC. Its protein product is CASSQGGLGKNIQYF.